Listed here is a single T cell receptor beta chain. The data were obtained in a study of blood T cell repertoires in COVID-19. Study in general: Collection of acute and convalescent COVID-19 samples took place in the United States, Italy and Spain. Nucleic acid was either cDNA or gDNA, and it came from T cells, B-cell-depleted T cells, or PBMCs.

Per the study methods: The assay estimated nucleated cells by amplifying reference gene primers. Produced via immunoSEQ multiplex PCR; TCRdb's table is partial and in-frame only. V and J calls and clone size are given by that table; D and trimming were obtained from the DNA. The data contain under 130,000 clones, approximately 92% of them singletons. V was pared by 0 bases and J by 3 bases, with 5 bases between. The CDR3 has 13 amino acids. Germline V gives CDR1 LGHDT, CDR2 YNNKEL (reference sequence). The V gene is TRBV3-1 (or the pseudogene TRBV3-2), the J gene TRBJ2-5; D unresolved. The material sequenced was peripheral blood. The origin of this receptor is a woman over 75 with acute or convalescent COVID-19. CDR3 sequence (DNA): TGTGCCAGCAGCCAAGACACAGAAGAGACCCAGTACTTC. It translates to CASSQDTEETQYF.